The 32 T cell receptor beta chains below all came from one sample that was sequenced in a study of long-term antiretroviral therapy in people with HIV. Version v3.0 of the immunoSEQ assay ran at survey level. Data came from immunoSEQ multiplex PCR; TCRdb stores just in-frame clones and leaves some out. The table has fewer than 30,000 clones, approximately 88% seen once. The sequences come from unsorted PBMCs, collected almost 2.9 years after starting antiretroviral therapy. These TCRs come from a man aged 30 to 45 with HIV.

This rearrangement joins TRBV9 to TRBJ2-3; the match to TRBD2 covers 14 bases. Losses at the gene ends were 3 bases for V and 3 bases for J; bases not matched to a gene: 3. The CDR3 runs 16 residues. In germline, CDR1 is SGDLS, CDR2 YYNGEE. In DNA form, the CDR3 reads TGTGCCAGCAGCGCCGGACTAGCGGGGGGAACAGATACGCAGTATTTT. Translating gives CASSAGLAGGTDTQYF. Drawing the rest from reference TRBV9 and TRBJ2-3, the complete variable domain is DSGVTQTPKHLITATGQRVTLRCSPRSGDLSVYWYQQSLDQGLQFLIQYYNGEERAKGNILERFSAQQFPDLHSELNLSSLELGDSALYFCASSAGLAGGTDTQYFGPGTRLTVL.

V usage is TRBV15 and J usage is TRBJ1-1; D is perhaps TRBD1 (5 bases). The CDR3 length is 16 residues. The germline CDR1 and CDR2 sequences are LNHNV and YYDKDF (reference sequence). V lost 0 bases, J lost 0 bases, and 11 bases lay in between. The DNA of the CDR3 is TGTGCCACCAGCAGAGATGGCAGGGCGTTGAACACTGAAGCTTTCTTT. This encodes CATSRDGRALNTEAFF. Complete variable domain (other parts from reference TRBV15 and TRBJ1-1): DAMVIQNPRYQVTQFGKPVTLSCSQTLNHNVMYWYQQKSSQAPKLLFHYYDKDFNNEADTPDNFQSRRPNTSFCFLDIRSPGLGDTAMYLCATSRDGRALNTEAFFGQGTRLTVV.

The DNA for the CDR3 is TGCGCCAGCAGCTTGGTGGGGGCGTTTGGCGAGCAGTACTTC. Its protein is CASSLVGAFGEQYF. This chain links TRBV5-1 with TRBJ2-7; D is possibly TRBD1 (6 bases). In germline, CDR1 is SGHRS, CDR2 YFSETQ. V lost 0 bases to trimming and J lost 6 bases, with 13 bases between them. The length of the CDR3 is 14 residues.

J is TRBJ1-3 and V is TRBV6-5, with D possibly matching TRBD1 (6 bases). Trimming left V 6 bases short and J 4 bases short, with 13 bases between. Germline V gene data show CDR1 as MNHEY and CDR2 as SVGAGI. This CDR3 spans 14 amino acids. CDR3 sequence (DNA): TGTGCCAGCAGGCAGGGGACTAGAGGAAACACCATATATTTT. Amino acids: CASRQGTRGNTIYF.

In nucleotides, the CDR3 is TGTGCCAGCAGCTTCCAGGGAACGGGCGAGCAGTACTTC. Translating gives CASSFQGTGEQYF. J is TRBJ2-7 and V is TRBV7-9; possible D gene TRBD1, 5 bases. V dropped 3 bases and J dropped 6 bases, with 12 bases sitting between them. Germline CDR1 and CDR2: SEHNR and FQNEAQ (reference sequence). The CDR3 extends over 13 amino acids.

In nucleotides, the CDR3 is TGTGCCAGCAGCTTAGCCCTTCTCCGGGATGGAGGAGATACGCAGTATTTT. Its protein is CASSLALLRDGGDTQYF. The rearrangement joins TRBV11-2 to TRBJ2-3; TRBD2 might be the D (5 bases). Deletions cut 1 base from V and 5 bases from J, with 19 bases between. Germline assignment: CDR1 SGHAT and CDR2 FQNNGV. The CDR3 totals 17 residues.

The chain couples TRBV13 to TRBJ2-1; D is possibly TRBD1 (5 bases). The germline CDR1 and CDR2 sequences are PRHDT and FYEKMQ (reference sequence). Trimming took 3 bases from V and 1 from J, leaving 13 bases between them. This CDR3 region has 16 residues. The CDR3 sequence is CASSFIRAESYNEQFF. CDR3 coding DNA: TGTGCCAGCAGCTTCATCAGGGCGGAATCCTACAATGAGCAGTTCTTC.

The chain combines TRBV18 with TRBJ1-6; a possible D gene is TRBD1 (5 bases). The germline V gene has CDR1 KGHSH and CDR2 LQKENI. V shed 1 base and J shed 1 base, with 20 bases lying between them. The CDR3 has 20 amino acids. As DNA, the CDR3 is TGTGCCAGCTCACCACGGCAGGGAACCGGGAGTAGTTCCTATAATTCACCCCTCCACTTT. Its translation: CASSPRQGTGSSSYNSPLHF.

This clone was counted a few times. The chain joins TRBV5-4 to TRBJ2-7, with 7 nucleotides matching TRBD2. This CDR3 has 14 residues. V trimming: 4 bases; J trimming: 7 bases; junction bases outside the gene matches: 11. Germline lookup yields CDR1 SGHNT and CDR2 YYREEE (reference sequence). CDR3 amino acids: CASSTERGLGEQYF. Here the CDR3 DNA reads TGTGCCAGCAGCACGGAGCGGGGCCTGGGGGAGCAGTACTTC.

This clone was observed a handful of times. The CDR3 is CASSIRTGVQGYTF. CDR3 DNA sequence: TGTGCCAGTAGTATCCGGACAGGGGTCCAAGGCTACACCTTC. The chain carries TRBV19 and TRBJ1-2; 9 bases fit TRBD1. CDR1 and CDR2 from the germline V gene are LNHDA and SQIVND (reference sequence). CDR3 length equals 14 residues. J lost 8 bases, V lost 3 bases, and 7 bases had no gene match.

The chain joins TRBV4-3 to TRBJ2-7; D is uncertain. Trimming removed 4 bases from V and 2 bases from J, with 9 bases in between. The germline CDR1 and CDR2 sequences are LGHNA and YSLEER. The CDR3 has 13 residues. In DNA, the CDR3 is TGCGCCAGCAGCCGAAGGGTAACCTACGAGCAGTACTTC. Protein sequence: CASSRRVTYEQYF.

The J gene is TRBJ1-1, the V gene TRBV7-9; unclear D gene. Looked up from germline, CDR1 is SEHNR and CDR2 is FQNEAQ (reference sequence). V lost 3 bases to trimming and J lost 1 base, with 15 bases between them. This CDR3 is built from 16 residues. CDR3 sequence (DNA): TGTGCCAGCAGCTTTTTTGGTGGATTAACGAACACTGAAGCTTTCTTT. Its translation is CASSFFGGLTNTEAFF.

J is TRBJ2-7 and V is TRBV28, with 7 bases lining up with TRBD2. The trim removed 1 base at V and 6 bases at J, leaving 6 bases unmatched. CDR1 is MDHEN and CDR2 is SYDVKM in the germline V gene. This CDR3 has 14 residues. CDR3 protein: CASSLFGGSSEQYF. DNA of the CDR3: TGTGCCAGCAGTTTATTCGGGGGGAGTTCCGAGCAGTACTTC.

CDR3 coding DNA: TGTGCCATCAGTGCCCCGTCAGCCTACGAGCAGTACTTC. This translates into CAISAPSAYEQYF. The chain recombines TRBV10-3 with TRBJ2-7; D call uncertain. The CDR3 sequence is 13 residues long. Germline V CDR1 and CDR2: ENHRY, SYGVKD. Between the trimmed V and J ends, which lost 4 bases and 2 bases, there was a span of 9 bases.

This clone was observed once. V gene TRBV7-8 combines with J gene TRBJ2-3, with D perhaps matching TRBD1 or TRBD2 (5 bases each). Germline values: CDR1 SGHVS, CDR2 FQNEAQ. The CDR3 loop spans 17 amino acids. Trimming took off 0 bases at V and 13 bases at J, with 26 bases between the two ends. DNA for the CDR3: TGTGCCAGCAGCTTAGCCGGGGCAGGGCCTCCCTTCCCGCTGAAGTATTTT. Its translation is CASSLAGAGPPFPLKYF. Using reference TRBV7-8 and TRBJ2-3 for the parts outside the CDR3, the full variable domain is GAGVSQSPRYKVAKRGQDVALRCDPISGHVSLFWYQQALGQGPEFLTYFQNEAQLDKSGLPSDRFFAERPEGSVSTLKIQRTQQEDSAVYLCASSLAGAGPPFPLKYFGPGTRLTVL.

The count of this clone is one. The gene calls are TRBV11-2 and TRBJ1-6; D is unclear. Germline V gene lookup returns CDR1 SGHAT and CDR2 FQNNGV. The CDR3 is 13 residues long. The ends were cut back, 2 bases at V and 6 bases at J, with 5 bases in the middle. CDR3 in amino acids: CASSLRPNSPLHF. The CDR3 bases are TGTGCCAGCAGCTTAAGACCTAATTCACCCCTCCACTTT. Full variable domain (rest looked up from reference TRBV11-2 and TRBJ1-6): EAGVAQSPRYKIIEKRQSVAFWCNPISGHATLYWYQQILGQGPKLLIQFQNNGVVDDSQLPKDRFSAERLKGVDSTLKIQPAKLEDSAVYLCASSLRPNSPLHFGNGTRLTVT.

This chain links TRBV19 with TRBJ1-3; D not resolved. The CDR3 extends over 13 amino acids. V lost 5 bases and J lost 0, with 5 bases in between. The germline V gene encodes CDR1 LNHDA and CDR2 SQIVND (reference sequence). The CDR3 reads CASSLDSGNTIYF. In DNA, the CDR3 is TGTGCCAGTAGTCTTGACTCTGGAAACACCATATATTTT. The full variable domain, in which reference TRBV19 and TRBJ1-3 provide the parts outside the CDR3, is DGGITQSPKYLFRKEGQNVTLSCEQNLNHDAMYWYRQDPGQGLRLIYYSQIVNDFQKGDIAEGYSVSREKKESFPLTVTSAQKNPTAFYLCASSLDSGNTIYFGEGSWLTVV.

The CDR3 DNA sequence: TGTGCCAGCAGTTACTCGGGGGGACAGGGGTACGAGCAGTACTTC. It is translated as CASSYSGGQGYEQYF. The chain joins TRBV6-6 to TRBJ2-7, with 10 bases aligning to TRBD1. V was pared by 0 bases and J by 4 bases, with 3 bases of the junction left unmatched. From germline, CDR1 is MNHNY and CDR2 SVGAGI (reference sequence). This CDR3 is 15 amino acids long.

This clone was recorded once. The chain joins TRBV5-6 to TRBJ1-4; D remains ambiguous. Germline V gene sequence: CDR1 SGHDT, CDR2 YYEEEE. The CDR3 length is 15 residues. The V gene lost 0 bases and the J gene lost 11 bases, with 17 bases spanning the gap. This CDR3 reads CASSLDGQGREKLFF. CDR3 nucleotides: TGTGCCAGCAGCTTGGACGGCCAAGGGAGGGAGAAACTGTTTTTT.

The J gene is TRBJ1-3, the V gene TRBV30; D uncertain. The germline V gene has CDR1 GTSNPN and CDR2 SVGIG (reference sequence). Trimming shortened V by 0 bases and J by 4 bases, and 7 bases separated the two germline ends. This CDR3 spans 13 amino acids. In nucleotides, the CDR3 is TGTGCCTGGAGTGTACAGATGGGAAACACCATATATTTT. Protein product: CAWSVQMGNTIYF. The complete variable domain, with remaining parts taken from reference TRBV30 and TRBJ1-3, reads SQTIHQWPATLVQPVGSPLSLECTVEGTSNPNLYWYRQAAGRGLQLLFYSVGIGQISSEVPQNLSASRPQDRQFILSSKKLLLSDSGFYLCAWSVQMGNTIYFGEGSWLTVV.

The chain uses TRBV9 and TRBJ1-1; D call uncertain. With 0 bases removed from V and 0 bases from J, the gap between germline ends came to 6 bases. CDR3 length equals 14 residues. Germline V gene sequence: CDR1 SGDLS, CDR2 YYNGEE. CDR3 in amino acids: CASSVAPVNTEAFF. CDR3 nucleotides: TGTGCCAGCAGCGTAGCCCCAGTGAACACTGAAGCTTTCTTT.

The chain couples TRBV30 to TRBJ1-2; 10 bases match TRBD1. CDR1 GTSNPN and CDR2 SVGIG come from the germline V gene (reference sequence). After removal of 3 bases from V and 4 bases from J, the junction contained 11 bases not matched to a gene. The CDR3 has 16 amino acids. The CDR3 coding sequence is TGTGCCTGGAGGGCTTTGGGGGACAGGGGAGGCTATGGCTACACCTTC. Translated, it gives CAWRALGDRGGYGYTF. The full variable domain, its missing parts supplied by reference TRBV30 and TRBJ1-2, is SQTIHQWPATLVQPVGSPLSLECTVEGTSNPNLYWYRQAAGRGLQLLFYSVGIGQISSEVPQNLSASRPQDRQFILSSKKLLLSDSGFYLCAWRALGDRGGYGYTFGSGTRLTVV.

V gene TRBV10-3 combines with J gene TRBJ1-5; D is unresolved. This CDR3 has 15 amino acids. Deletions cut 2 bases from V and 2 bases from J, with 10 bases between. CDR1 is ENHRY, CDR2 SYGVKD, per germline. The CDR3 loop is CAISEGRDRNQPQHF. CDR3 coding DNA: TGTGCCATCAGTGAGGGCCGAGATCGCAATCAGCCCCAGCATTTT.

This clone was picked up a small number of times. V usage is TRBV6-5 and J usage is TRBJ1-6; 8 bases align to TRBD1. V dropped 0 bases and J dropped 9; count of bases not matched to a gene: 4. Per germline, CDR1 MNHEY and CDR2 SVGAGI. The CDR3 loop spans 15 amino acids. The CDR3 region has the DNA TGTGCCAGCAGTTACTCTGGGACAGGTGCTTCACCCCTCCACTTT. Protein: CASSYSGTGASPLHF.

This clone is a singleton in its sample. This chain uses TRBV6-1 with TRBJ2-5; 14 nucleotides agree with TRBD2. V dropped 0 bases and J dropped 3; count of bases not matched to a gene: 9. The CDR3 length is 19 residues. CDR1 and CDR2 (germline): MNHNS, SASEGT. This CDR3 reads CASSEAPYGLAGGKETQYF. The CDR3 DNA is TGTGCCAGCAGTGAAGCCCCCTACGGACTAGCGGGGGGAAAAGAGACCCAGTACTTC.

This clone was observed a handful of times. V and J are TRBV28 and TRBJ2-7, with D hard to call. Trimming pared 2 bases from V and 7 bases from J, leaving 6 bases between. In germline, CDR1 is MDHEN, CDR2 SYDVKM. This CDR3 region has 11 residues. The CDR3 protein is CASSLMGEQYF. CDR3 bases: TGTGCCAGCAGTTTAATGGGAGAGCAGTACTTC.

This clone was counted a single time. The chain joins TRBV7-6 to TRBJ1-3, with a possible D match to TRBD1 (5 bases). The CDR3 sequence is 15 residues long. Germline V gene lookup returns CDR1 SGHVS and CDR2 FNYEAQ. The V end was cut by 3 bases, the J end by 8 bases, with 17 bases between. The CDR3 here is CASSFQDSGSDTIYF. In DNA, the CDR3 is TGTGCCAGCAGCTTTCAAGACAGTGGGTCGGACACCATATATTTT. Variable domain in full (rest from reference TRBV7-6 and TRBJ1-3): GAGVSQSPRYKVTKRGQDVALRCDPISGHVSLYWYRQALGQGPEFLTYFNYEAQQDKSGLPNDRFSAERPEGSISTLTIQRTEQRDSAMYRCASSFQDSGSDTIYFGEGSWLTVV.

The CDR3 DNA reads TGTGCCAGCAGCTCGTACGCAGGGGGAGAGACCCAGTACTTC. This encodes CASSSYAGGETQYF. The rearrangement joins TRBV11-2 to TRBJ2-5, with TRBD1 matching over 7 bases. V was clipped by 4 bases and J by 4 bases; unmatched bases: 6. Per germline, CDR1 SGHAT and CDR2 FQNNGV. The CDR3 is made up of 14 amino acids.

The CDR3 region has the DNA TGTGCCAGCAGCGGCCGTGGAGGGCGCGAAGTCCACTTT. It specifies CASSGRGGREVHF. V and J are TRBV7-2 and TRBJ1-6; D is unresolved. V gave up 5 bases and J gave up 17 bases, with 19 bases separating them. The CDR3 spans 13 residues. Germline V gene data show CDR1 as SGHTA and CDR2 as FQGNSA.

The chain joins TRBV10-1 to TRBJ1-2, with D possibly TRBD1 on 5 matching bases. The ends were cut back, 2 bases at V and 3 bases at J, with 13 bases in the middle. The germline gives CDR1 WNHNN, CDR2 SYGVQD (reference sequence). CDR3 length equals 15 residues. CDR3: CASSERGKVDYGYTF. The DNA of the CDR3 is TGCGCCAGCAGTGAGAGGGGTAAGGTGGACTATGGCTACACCTTC.

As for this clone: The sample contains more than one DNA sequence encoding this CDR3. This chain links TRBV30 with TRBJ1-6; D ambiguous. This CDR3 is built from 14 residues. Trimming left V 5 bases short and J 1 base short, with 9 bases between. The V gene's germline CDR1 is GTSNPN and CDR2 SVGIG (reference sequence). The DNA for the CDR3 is TGTGCCTGGTTGGGAGCGTCCTATAATTCACCCCTCCACTTT. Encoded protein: CAWLGASYNSPLHF.

CDR3 sequence: CASSLGGPFTEAFF. CDR3 DNA sequence: TGTGCCAGCAGCTTAGGGGGCCCCTTCACTGAAGCTTTCTTT. The V gene is TRBV7-9, the J gene TRBJ1-1, with D maybe TRBD1 (5 bases). The ends were cut back, 1 base at V and 4 bases at J, with 10 bases in the middle. CDR3 size: 14 residues. Germline lookup yields CDR1 SEHNR and CDR2 FQNEAQ (reference sequence).